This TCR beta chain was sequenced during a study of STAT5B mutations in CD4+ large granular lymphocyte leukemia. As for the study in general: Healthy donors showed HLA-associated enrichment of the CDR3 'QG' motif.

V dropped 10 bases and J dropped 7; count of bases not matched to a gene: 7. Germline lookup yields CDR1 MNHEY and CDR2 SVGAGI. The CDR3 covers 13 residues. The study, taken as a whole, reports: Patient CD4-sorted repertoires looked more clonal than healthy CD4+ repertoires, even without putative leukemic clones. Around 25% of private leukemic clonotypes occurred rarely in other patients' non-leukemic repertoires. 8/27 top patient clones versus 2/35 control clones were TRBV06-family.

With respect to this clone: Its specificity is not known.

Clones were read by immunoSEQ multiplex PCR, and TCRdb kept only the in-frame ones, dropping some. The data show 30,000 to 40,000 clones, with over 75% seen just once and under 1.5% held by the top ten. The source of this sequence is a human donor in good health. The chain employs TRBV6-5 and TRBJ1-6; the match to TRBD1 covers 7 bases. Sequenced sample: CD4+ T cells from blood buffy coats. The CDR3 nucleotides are TGTGCCACCCACGACAGGGCAAATTCACCCCTCCACTTT. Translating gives CATHDRANSPLHF.